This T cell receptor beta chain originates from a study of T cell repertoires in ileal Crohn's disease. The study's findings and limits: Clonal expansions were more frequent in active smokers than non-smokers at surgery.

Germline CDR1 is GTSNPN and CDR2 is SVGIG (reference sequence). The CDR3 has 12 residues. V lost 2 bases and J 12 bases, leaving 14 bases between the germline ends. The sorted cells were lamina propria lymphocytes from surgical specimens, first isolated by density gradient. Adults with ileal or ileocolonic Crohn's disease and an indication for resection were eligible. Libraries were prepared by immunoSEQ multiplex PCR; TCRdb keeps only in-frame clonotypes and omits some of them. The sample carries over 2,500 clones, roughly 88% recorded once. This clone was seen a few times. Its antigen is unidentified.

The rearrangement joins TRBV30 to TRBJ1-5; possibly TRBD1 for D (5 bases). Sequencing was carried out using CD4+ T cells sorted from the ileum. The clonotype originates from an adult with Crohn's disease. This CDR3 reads CAWSLLGADQHF. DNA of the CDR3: TGTGCCTGGAGTCTATTAGGGGCCGACCAGCATTTT.